This T cell receptor (beta chain) was profiled in a study of shared clonotypes between healthy human individuals. Study-wide findings and caveats: Sample collection involved blood only; tissue repertoires are likely different.

Points on this clone: Its target is unknown.

It was at deep level that the assay was run. Only in-frame clones appear in the TCRdb table, and some are missing; sequencing was by immunoSEQ multiplex PCR. The table has roughly 1 million clones, approximately 80% seen once; the top ten hold under 0.65%. Looked up from germline, CDR1 is SGHTA and CDR2 is FQGNSA. V was cut by 5 bases and J by 10 bases, with 18 bases left in between. The CDR3 sequence is 14 residues long. The rearrangement links TRBV7-2 to TRBJ1-5; a possible D gene is TRBD1 (5 bases). Sequencing was carried out using memory CD4+ T cells from PBMCs. Subset described: CD45RA-negative fraction. The clonotype comes from a man younger than 35 in good health. Some clones in this sample may be carry-over from other donors' samples. The CDR3 spells CASSRDGVMRPQHF. As DNA, the CDR3 is TGTGCCAGCAGCCGGGACGGGGTCATGAGACCCCAGCATTTT.